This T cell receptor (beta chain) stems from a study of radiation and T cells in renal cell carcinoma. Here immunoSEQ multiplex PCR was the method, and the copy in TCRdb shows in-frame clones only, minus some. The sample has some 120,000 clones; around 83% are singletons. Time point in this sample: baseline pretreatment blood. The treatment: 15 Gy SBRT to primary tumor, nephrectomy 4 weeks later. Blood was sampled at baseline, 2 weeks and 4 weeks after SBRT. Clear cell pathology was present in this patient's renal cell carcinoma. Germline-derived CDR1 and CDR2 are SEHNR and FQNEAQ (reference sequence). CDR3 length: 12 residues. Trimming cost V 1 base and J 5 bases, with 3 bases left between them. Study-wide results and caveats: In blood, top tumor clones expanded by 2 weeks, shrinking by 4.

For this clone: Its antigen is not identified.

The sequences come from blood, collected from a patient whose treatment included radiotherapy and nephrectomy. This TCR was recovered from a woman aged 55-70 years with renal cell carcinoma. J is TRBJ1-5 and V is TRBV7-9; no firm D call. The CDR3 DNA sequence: TGTGCCAGCAGCTTAGGGGATCAGCCCCAGCATTTT. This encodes CASSLGDQPQHF. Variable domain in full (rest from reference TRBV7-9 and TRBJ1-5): DTGVSQNPRHKITKRGQNVTFRCDPISEHNRLYWYRQTLGQGPEFLTYFQNEAQLEKSRLLSDRFSAERPKGSFSTLEIQRTEQGDSAMYLCASSLGDQPQHFGDGTRLSIL.